One and the same sample provided the 5 T cell receptor beta chains below, sequenced in a study of human T cells and chemical hapten exposure. Noted time point: patch test 2, 6 weeks after DPC sensitization. Treatment defined: therapeutic diphenylcyclopropenone sensitization with weekly scalp DPC. TCRdb used MiXCR to reprocess the RACE reads, holding one entry per CDR3 protein. The repertoire has about 96,000 distinct CDR3 sequences, approximately 9.3% of them found once; the top ten carry about 2%. Sequenced material: whole blood, taken in connection with sensitization to the hapten diphenylcyclopropenone (DPC). The receptors here all came from a woman aged 40 to 55 with alopecia areata. Some clones in this sample may be carry-over from other donors' samples.

This clonotype came up many times. V and J are TRBV6-5 and TRBJ2-7; 10 nucleotides align to TRBD1. Unmatched junction bases numbered 11, after V lost 6 bases and J lost 6 bases. Germline V gene lookup returns CDR1 MNHEY and CDR2 SVGAGI. The CDR3 runs to 15 residues. The CDR3 DNA sequence: TGTGCCAGCAGACGACAGACAGGGGGCCTGGGCGAGCAGTACTTC. Amino acid sequence: CASRRQTGGLGEQYF.

CDR3 nucleotides: TGCAGTGCTAGTCACGGAAACACCATATATTTT. It codes for CSASHGNTIYF. The chain links TRBV20-1 to TRBJ1-3; D not certain. The germline gives CDR1 DFQATT, CDR2 SNEGSKA (reference sequence). There are 11 residues in the CDR3. With 3 bases removed from V and 4 bases from J, the gap between germline ends came to 4 bases.

This clonotype was recorded many times. The CDR3 here is CSVEEAAGDTEAFF. CDR3 bases: TGCAGCGTTGAAGAGGCGGCAGGGGATACTGAAGCTTTCTTT. The chain uses TRBV29-1 and TRBJ1-1, with D perhaps TRBD1 (6 bases). This CDR3 is 14 amino acids long. The germline V gene has CDR1 SQVTM and CDR2 ANQGSEA. Trimming removed 0 bases from V and 5 bases from J, with 13 bases in between.

This clonotype has ten or more counts. The J gene is TRBJ2-3, the V gene TRBV7-2; D not resolved. Germline CDR1 and CDR2: SGHTA and FQGNSA. This CDR3 comprises 14 residues. The V gene lost 8 bases and the J gene lost 0 bases, with 12 bases spanning the gap. Here the CDR3 DNA reads TGTGCCAGCCAGGTCGTTTTTAGCACAGATACGCAGTATTTT. Translating it yields CASQVVFSTDTQYF.

This clonotype was observed a handful of times. The chain recombines TRBV20-1 with TRBJ2-3, with TRBD2 matching 10 bases. CDR1 and CDR2 from the germline V gene are DFQATT and SNEGSKA (reference sequence). This CDR3 is built from 14 residues. Trimming at V came to 5 bases and at J to 3 bases, leaving 5 bases not matched to a gene. CDR3 loop: CSASSSGRTDTQYF. The CDR3 DNA reads TGCAGTGCTTCTTCTAGCGGGAGAACAGATACGCAGTATTTT.